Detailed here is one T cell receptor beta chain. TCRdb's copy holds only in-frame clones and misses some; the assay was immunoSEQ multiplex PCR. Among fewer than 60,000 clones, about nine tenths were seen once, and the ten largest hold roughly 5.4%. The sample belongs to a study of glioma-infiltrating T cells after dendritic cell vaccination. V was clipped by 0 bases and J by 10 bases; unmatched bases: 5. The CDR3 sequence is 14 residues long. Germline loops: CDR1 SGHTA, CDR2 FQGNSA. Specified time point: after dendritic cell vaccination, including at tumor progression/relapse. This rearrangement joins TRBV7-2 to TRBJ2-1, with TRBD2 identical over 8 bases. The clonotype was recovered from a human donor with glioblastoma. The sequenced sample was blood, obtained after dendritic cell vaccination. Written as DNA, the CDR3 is TGTGCCAGCAGCTTAGCGCCGAGACTAGCGGAGCAGTTCTTC. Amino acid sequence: CASSLAPRLAEQFF.